Shown below are 22 T cell receptor beta chains from a single sample sequenced in a study of cytomegalovirus exposure and HLA in healthy donors. A multiplex PCR was run with 60 Vbeta primers and 13 Jbeta primers. This table comes from immunoSEQ multiplex PCR, and its TCRdb copy is limited to in-frame clones, with some not included. Of roughly 110,000 clones detected, around 70% appear once; the ten largest clones hold 8% to 9.5%. Sequences were obtained from PBMCs. The receptors were gathered from a man younger than 45 in good health and CMV-seropositive.

The rearrangement joins TRBV30 to TRBJ2-3, with 9 bases that match TRBD2. CDR3 length equals 17 residues. The V gene's germline CDR1 is GTSNPN and CDR2 SVGIG (reference sequence). Trimming at V came to 4 bases and at J to 3 bases, leaving 14 bases not matched to a gene. This CDR3 reads CAWKASGRPSPTDTQYF. The CDR3 DNA is TGTGCCTGGAAGGCAAGCGGGAGGCCCAGTCCGACAGATACGCAGTATTTT.

This clone was detected a few times. This chain links TRBV28 with TRBJ2-1; weak D call: TRBD2 (5 bases). The CDR3 is 14 residues long. CDR1 and CDR2 from the germline V gene are MDHEN and SYDVKM. The V end lost 6 bases, the J end lost 4 bases, and 13 bases lay between the germline ends. CDR3 sequence reads: CASRVAGQYNEQFF. The CDR3 DNA reads as TGTGCCAGCAGGGTGGCGGGTCAGTACAATGAGCAGTTCTTC.

The CDR3 region has the DNA TGCGCCAGCAGCCCGGGACAGGGTGGTCAGCCCCAGCATTTT. Translation gives CASSPGQGGQPQHF. The chain uses TRBV5-1 and TRBJ1-5, with 9 bases fitting TRBD1. CDR1 SGHRS and CDR2 YFSETQ come from the germline V gene. The V gene end was trimmed by 4 bases and the J gene end by 6 bases; junction bases not matched to a gene: 5. The CDR3 length is 14 residues.

This clone has more than one count but fewer than ten. The CDR3 loop reads CASTQDRATEQYF. As DNA, the CDR3 is TGCGCCAGCACACAGGACAGGGCTACCGAGCAGTACTTC. J is TRBJ2-7 and V is TRBV5-1, with 8 bases identical to TRBD1. This CDR3 is 13 amino acids long. CDR1 and CDR2 (germline): SGHRS, YFSETQ. The trim removed 6 bases at V and 6 bases at J, leaving 8 bases unmatched. The entire variable domain, with the rest obtained from reference TRBV5-1 and TRBJ2-7, is as follows: KAGVTQTPRYLIKTRGQQVTLSCSPISGHRSVSWYQQTPGQGLQFLFEYFSETQRNKGNFPGRFSGRQFSNSRSEMNVSTLELGDSALYLCASTQDRATEQYFGPGTRLTVT.

The rearrangement uses TRBV14 and TRBJ1-1; D not certain. Per the germline V gene, CDR1 is SGHDN and CDR2 is FVKESK. Trimming removed 4 bases at V and 3 bases at J, with 18 bases between. CDR3 size: 16 residues. In nucleotides, the CDR3 is TGTGCCAGCAGCCGCAATAGGGCGGGGTGGCACACTGAAGCTTTCTTT. Encoded protein: CASSRNRAGWHTEAFF.

This chain joins TRBV28 and TRBJ1-1, with D perhaps matching TRBD1 (5 bases). CDR3 length: 15 residues. Germline assignment: CDR1 MDHEN and CDR2 SYDVKM. V lost 1 base, J lost 4 bases, and 13 bases lay in between. The CDR3 DNA follows: TGTGCCAGCAGTTTATCGGCCACAGGTATCACTGAAGCTTTCTTT. Translation: CASSLSATGITEAFF.

The chain joins TRBV7-3 to TRBJ2-1; 7 bases fit TRBD1. Germline V CDR1 and CDR2: SGHTA, FQGTGA. V was pared by 4 bases and J by 4 bases, with 4 bases of the junction left unmatched. This CDR3 is 14 amino acids long. The CDR3 DNA sequence: TGTGCCAGCAGCTCCGACAGGGTGTACAATGAGCAGTTCTTC. Amino acid sequence: CASSSDRVYNEQFF.

V is TRBV4-1 and J is TRBJ1-5; possible D gene TRBD1, 6 bases. Germline CDR1 and CDR2: MGHRA and YSYEKL. The germline V and J ends were trimmed by 5 bases and 8 bases, with 19 bases remaining between them. This CDR3 has 15 residues. Here the CDR3 reads CASSSGTHLEEPQHF. DNA of the CDR3: TGCGCCAGCAGCTCCGGGACACACCTGGAGGAGCCCCAGCATTTT.

The CDR3 loop is CASSSTSGRVTDTQYF. CDR3 in DNA: TGTGCCAGCAGCTCGACTAGCGGGAGAGTCACAGATACGCAGTATTTT. The genes are TRBV5-4 and TRBJ2-3; 12 positions agree with TRBD2. V trimming: 3 bases; J trimming: 2 bases; junction bases outside the gene matches: 4. Germline CDR1 and CDR2: SGHNT and YYREEE (reference sequence). The CDR3 length is 16 residues.

The J gene is TRBJ1-3, the V gene TRBV6-5, with 7 bases lining up with TRBD1. This CDR3 region has 16 residues. Trimming removed 0 bases from V and 0 bases from J; junction bases left unmatched: 2. Germline lookup yields CDR1 MNHEY and CDR2 SVGAGI. The CDR3 coding sequence is TGTGCCAGCAGTTACTCACAGGGGCCCTCTGGAAACACCATATATTTT. Protein product: CASSYSQGPSGNTIYF.

The V gene is TRBV9, the J gene TRBJ2-1; 7 bases fit TRBD2. Unmatched junction bases numbered 16, after V lost 0 bases and J lost 7 bases. CDR3 length: 18 amino acids. Germline assignment: CDR1 SGDLS and CDR2 YYNGEE. The CDR3 bases are TGTGCCAGCAGCGTAGTAGCCCCTGAGGCGGGGAGGGGTAATGAGCAGTTCTTC. Protein sequence: CASSVVAPEAGRGNEQFF.

The chain uses TRBV4-1 and TRBJ1-1; D gene unclear. The V end was cut by 4 bases, the J end by 4 bases, with 16 bases between. CDR1 and CDR2 from the germline V gene are MGHRA and YSYEKL. The CDR3 consists of 15 residues. The CDR3 region has the DNA TGCGCCAGCAGCCTCGGACGTCTTGGGAGCACTGAAGCTTTCTTT. Protein sequence: CASSLGRLGSTEAFF.

The chain couples TRBV29-1 to TRBJ2-2, with 8 bases lining up with TRBD1. The ends lost 5 bases at V and 4 bases at J; junction bases unmatched: 12. The CDR3 consists of 16 residues. Germline CDR1 reads SQVTM; CDR2 reads ANQGSEA. CDR3: CSVQTEGQGLTGELFF. The CDR3 DNA reads TGCAGCGTTCAGACCGAAGGACAGGGCCTCACCGGGGAGCTGTTTTTT.

This clone was seen just once. V usage is TRBV7-2 and J usage is TRBJ1-3, with 7 bases fitting TRBD1. Germline V CDR1 and CDR2: SGHTA, FQGNSA. V lost 1 base to trimming and J lost 4 bases; unmatched junction nucleotides: 7. The CDR3 consists of 16 residues. The CDR3 region is CASSLVTGALGNTIYF. The CDR3 DNA sequence: TGTGCCAGCAGCTTAGTTACAGGGGCGCTAGGAAACACCATATATTTT.

In its sample, this clone was seen once. The rearrangement joins TRBV2 to TRBJ1-2; D may be TRBD1 (6 bases). In germline, CDR1 is SNHLY, CDR2 FYNNEI. The CDR3 extends over 15 amino acids. Trimming took 4 bases from V and 8 from J, leaving 20 bases between them. CDR3 sequence: CASSGTHTGFVGYTF. The CDR3 DNA is TGTGCCAGCAGTGGCACCCACACAGGGTTTGTAGGCTACACCTTC.

The chain carries TRBV5-4 and TRBJ2-5; 9 nucleotides agree with TRBD2. Germline CDR1 SGHNT, CDR2 YYREEE (reference sequence). The J segment lost 5 bases and the V segment lost 0 bases, leaving 11 bases of the junction unmatched. The CDR3 has 17 amino acids. CDR3 residues: CASSLVGAGGARETQYF. The CDR3 bases are TGTGCCAGCAGCTTGGTGGGGGCGGGGGGGGCCCGGGAGACCCAGTACTTC.

This clone was recorded once. The V and J genes are TRBV28 and TRBJ2-7; 9 bases line up with TRBD2. The CDR3 has 14 amino acids. V was pared by 4 bases and J by 7 bases, with 8 bases of the junction left unmatched. Germline loops: CDR1 MDHEN, CDR2 SYDVKM. The CDR3 here is CASSSAGGGKEQYF. The DNA of the CDR3 is TGTGCCAGCAGTTCCGCGGGGGGGGGTAAGGAGCAGTACTTC.

This rearrangement joins TRBV4-1 to TRBJ2-5, with D possibly matching TRBD1 (6 bases). The CDR3 totals 15 residues. Germline CDR1 and CDR2: MGHRA and YSYEKL. Trimming left V 2 bases short and J 5 bases short, with 15 bases between. In nucleotides, the CDR3 is TGCGCCAGCAGCCAATTCGGACTGGGGGCGGAGACCCAGTACTTC. It is translated as CASSQFGLGAETQYF.

This chain links TRBV7-9 with TRBJ1-1; 9 bases line up with TRBD1. The CDR3 has 14 residues. With 5 bases clipped from V and 5 bases from J, the junction kept 6 bases outside the gene matches. The germline CDR1 and CDR2 sequences are SEHNR and FQNEAQ (reference sequence). DNA for the CDR3: TGTGCCAGCAGCCACGACAGGGGGTGGACTGAAGCTTTCTTT. Its translation: CASSHDRGWTEAFF.

The rearrangement links TRBV10-3 to TRBJ2-3, with D possibly being TRBD2 (5 bases). CDR1 is ENHRY and CDR2 is SYGVKD in the germline V gene. The CDR3 covers 15 residues. The V gene lost 3 bases and the J gene lost 1 base, with 11 bases spanning the gap. The CDR3 nucleotides are TGTGCCATCAGTGATGGAGGACGCGGCACAGATACGCAGTATTTT. Translation gives CAISDGGRGTDTQYF.

The CDR3 here is CAWSSGDFGKNIQYF. Written as DNA, the CDR3 is TGTGCCTGGAGTTCTGGGGACTTTGGCAAAAACATTCAGTACTTC. The chain joins TRBV30 to TRBJ2-4, with D tentatively TRBD2 (6 bases). The CDR3 consists of 15 residues. Trimming removed 2 bases from V and 3 bases from J, with 14 bases in between. CDR1 is GTSNPN, CDR2 SVGIG, per germline (reference sequence).

This clone has more than one count but fewer than ten. This rearrangement joins TRBV6-4 to TRBJ2-1, with 9 bases lining up with TRBD2. Trimming took 3 bases from V and 9 from J; bases not matched to a gene: 9. Germline-derived CDR1 and CDR2 are MRHNA and SNTAGT. The length of the CDR3 is 15 residues. The CDR3 DNA is TGTGCCAGCAGTGAGGGGAGCGGGGGGATTGGTGAGCAGTTCTTC. It specifies CASSEGSGGIGEQFF.